The subject of this entry is one T cell receptor (beta chain). Its ends do not fully match the called genes, so a read error is possible. Each patient went into thyroid surgery without having received any treatment. The data belong to a study of metastatic and nonmetastatic thyroid tumors. Overall study: Repertoire comparisons spanned blood and tumor or nodule tissue from malignant and benign thyroid patients.

Germline CDR1 reads SGHRS; CDR2 reads YFSETQ. There are 13 residues in the CDR3. TCRdb reanalyzed the PCR reads with MiXCR. Counted here are 34,000 or so clones, roughly 15% occurring once; the ten biggest clones make up roughly 3.2%. The sequence came from a female donor with papillary thyroid cancer or a benign thyroid nodule (not recorded which). Some clones in this sample may be carry-over from other donors' samples. The rearrangement links TRBV5-1 to TRBJ2-2; no clear D. The sequenced material came from blood. CDR3 protein: CAISLLVGWELFF. The CDR3 DNA reads as TGCGCCATCAGCTTGCTGGTGGGCTGGGAGCTGTTTTTT.